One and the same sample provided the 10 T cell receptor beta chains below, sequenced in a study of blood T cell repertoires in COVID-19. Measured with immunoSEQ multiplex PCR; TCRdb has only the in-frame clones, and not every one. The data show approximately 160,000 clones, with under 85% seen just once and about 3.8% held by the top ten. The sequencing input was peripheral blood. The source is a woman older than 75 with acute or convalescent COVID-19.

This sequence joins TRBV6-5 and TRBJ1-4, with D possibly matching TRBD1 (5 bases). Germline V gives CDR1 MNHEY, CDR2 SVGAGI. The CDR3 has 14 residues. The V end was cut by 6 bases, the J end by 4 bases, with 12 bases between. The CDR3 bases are TGTGCCAGCAGGCCGACAGTGAATAATGAAAAACTGTTTTTT. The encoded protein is CASRPTVNNEKLFF.

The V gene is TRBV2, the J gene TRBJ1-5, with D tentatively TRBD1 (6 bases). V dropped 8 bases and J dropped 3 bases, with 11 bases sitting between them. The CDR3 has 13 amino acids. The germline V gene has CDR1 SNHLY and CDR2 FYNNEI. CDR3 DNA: TGTGCCAGCGAGACAGGTTCCAATCAGCCCCAGCATTTT. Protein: CASETGSNQPQHF.

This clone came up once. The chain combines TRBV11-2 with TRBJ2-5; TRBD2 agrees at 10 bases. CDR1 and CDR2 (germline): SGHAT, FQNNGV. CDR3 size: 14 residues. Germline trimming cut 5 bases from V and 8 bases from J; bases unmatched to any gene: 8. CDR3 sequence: CASSLAAGGQTQYF. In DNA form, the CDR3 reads TGTGCCAGCAGCCTCGCAGCGGGGGGGCAAACCCAGTACTTC.

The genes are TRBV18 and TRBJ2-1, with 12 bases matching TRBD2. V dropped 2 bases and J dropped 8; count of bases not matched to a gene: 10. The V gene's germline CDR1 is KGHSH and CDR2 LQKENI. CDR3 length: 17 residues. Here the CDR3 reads CASSPSALAGGGDEQFF. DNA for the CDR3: TGTGCCAGCTCACCATCCGCACTAGCGGGGGGCGGCGATGAGCAGTTCTTC.

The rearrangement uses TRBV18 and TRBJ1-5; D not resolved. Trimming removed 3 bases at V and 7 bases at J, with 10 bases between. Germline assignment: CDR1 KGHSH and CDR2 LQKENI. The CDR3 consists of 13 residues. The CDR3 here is CASSPDLKQPQHF. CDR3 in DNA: TGTGCCAGCTCACCCGATCTAAAACAGCCCCAGCATTTT.

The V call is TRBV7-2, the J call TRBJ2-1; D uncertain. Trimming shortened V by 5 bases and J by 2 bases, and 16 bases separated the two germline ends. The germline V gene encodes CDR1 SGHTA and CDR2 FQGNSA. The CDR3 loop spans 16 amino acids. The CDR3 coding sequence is TGTGCCAGCAGCCGGTCCGGGTCTATCACCTACAATGAGCAGTTCTTC. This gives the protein CASSRSGSITYNEQFF. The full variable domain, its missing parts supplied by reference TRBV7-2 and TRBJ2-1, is GAGVSQSPSNKVTEKGKDVELRCDPISGHTALYWYRQSLGQGLEFLIYFQGNSAPDKSGLPSDRFSAERTGGSVSTLTIQRTQQEDSAVYLCASSRSGSITYNEQFFGPGTRLTVL.

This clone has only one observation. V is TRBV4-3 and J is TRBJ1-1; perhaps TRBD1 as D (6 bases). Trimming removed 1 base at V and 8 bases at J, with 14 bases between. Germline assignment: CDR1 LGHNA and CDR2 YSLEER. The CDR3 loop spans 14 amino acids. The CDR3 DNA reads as TGCGCCAGCAGCCAAGTAGCAGAACAGGGCGAAGCTTTCTTT. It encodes CASSQVAEQGEAFF.

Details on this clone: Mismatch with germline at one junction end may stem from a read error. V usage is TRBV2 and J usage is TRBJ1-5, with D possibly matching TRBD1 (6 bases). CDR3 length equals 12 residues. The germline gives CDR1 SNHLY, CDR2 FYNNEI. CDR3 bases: TGTGCCAGCAGGGACAGCATTCAGCCCCAGCATTTT. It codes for CASRDSIQPQHF.

Here the CDR3 reads CASSLPTSGRLGEQFF. The CDR3 DNA is TGTGCCAGCAGCTTGCCGACTAGCGGGAGGTTAGGTGAGCAGTTCTTC. The V call is TRBV5-6, the J call TRBJ2-1, with 13 nucleotides matching TRBD2. Looked up from germline, CDR1 is SGHDT and CDR2 is YYEEEE. Trimming took 1 base from V and 9 from J; bases not matched to a gene: 7. This CDR3 has 16 amino acids.

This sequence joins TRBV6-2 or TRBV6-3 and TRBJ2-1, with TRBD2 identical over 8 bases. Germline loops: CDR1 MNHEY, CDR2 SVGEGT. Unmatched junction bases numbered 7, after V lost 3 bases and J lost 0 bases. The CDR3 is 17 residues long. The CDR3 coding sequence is TGTGCCAGCAGTTATAGGAGCGGGGGTAGCTCCTACAATGAGCAGTTCTTC. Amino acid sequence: CASSYRSGGSSYNEQFF.